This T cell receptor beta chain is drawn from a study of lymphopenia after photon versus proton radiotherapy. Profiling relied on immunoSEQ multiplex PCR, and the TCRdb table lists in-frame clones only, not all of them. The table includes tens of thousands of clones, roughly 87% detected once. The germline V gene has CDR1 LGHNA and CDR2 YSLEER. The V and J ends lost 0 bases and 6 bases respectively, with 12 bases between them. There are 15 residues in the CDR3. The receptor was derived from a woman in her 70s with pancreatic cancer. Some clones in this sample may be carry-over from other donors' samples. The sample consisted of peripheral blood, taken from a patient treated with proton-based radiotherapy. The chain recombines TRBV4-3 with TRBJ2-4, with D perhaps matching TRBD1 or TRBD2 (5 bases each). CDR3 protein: CASSQDQGARNIQYF. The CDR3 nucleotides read TGCGCCAGCAGCCAAGATCAGGGAGCAAGAAACATTCAGTACTTC.